This TCR beta chain was sequenced during a study of blood T cell repertoires in COVID-19. Across the whole study: Samples came from the United States, Italy and Spain, spanning acute and convalescent COVID-19. PBMCs, B-cell-depleted T cells, or T cells were the source of the cDNA or gDNA that made up the material.

The assay was immunoSEQ multiplex PCR, and TCRdb's table has in-frame clones only and misses some. The sample lists about 200,000 clones, approximately 83% seen once, with 3% to 4.5% in the top ten. The V end was cut by 2 bases, the J end by 7 bases, with 6 bases between. This CDR3 has 13 residues. The material sequenced was PBMCs or T cells enriched from blood (not recorded which). The genes are TRBV12-3 or TRBV12-4 and TRBJ1-6; no firm D call. The TCR was taken from a woman in her thirties or forties with acute COVID-19. In DNA form, the CDR3 reads TGTGCCAGCAGTTTATCGGGGAATTCACCCCTCCACTTT. Its protein product is CASSLSGNSPLHF.